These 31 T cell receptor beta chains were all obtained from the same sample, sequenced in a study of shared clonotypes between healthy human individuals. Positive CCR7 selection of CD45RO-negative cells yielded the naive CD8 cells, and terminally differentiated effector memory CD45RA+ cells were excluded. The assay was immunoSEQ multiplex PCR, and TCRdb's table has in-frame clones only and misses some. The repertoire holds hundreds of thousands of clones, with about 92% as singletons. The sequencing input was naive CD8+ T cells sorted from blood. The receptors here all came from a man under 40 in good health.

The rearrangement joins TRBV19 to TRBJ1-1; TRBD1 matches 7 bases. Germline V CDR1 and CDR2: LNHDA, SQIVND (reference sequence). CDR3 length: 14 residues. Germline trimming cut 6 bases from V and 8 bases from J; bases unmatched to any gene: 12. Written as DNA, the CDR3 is TGTGCCAGTAGCTTGATCGACAGGGTAGCCGAAGCTTTCTTT. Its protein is CASSLIDRVAEAFF.

The CDR3 DNA sequence: TGTGCCAGCAGCTTAACAGGCAATCAGCCCCAGCATTTT. It yields the protein CASSLTGNQPQHF. The chain joins TRBV7-8 to TRBJ1-5; D gene ambiguous. Per the germline V gene, CDR1 is SGHVS and CDR2 is FQNEAQ. The CDR3 runs 13 residues. V lost 2 bases to trimming and J lost 2 bases, with 4 bases between them. The variable domain in full, with the rest retrieved from reference TRBV7-8 and TRBJ1-5, is GAGVSQSPRYKVAKRGQDVALRCDPISGHVSLFWYQQALGQGPEFLTYFQNEAQLDKSGLPSDRFFAERPEGSVSTLKIQRTQQEDSAVYLCASSLTGNQPQHFGDGTRLSIL.

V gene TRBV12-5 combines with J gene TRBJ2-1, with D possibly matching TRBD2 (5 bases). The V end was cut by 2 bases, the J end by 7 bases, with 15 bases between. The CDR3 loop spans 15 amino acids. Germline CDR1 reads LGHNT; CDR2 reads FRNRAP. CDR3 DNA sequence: TGTGCTAGTGGTTTGTCCCAGCCCGGGGTGAATGAGCAGTTCTTC. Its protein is CASGLSQPGVNEQFF.

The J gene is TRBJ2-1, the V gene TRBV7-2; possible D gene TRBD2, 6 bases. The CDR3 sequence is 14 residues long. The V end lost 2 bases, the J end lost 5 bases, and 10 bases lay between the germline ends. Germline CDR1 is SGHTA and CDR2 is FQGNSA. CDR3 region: CASSLNGRNNEQFF. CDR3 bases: TGTGCCAGCAGCTTAAATGGGAGGAACAATGAGCAGTTCTTC.

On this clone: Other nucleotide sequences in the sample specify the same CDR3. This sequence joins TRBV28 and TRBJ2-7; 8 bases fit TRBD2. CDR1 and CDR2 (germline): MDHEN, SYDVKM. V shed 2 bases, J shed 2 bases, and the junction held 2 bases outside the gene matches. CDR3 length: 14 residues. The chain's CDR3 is CASSLTSGAYEQYF. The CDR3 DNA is TGTGCCAGCAGTTTAACTAGCGGAGCCTACGAGCAGTACTTC. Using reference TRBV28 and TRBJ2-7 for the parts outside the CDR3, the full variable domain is DVKVTQSSRYLVKRTGEKVFLECVQDMDHENMFWYRQDPGLGLRLIYFSYDVKMKEKGDIPEGYSVSREKKERFSLILESASTNQTSMYLCASSLTSGAYEQYFGPGTRLTVT.

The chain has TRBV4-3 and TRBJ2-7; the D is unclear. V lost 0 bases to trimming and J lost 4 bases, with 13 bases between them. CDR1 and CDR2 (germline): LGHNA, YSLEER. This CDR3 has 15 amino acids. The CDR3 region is CASSQDPTGGYEQYF. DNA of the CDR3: TGCGCCAGCAGCCAAGATCCGACCGGCGGATACGAGCAGTACTTC.

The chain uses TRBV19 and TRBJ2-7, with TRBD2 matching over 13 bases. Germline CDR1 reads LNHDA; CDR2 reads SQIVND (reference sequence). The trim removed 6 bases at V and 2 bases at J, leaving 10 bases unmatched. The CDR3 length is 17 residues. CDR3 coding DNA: TGTGCCAGTAGCCCGGGACTAGCGGGACGGAAGACCTACGAGCAGTACTTC. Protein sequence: CASSPGLAGRKTYEQYF.

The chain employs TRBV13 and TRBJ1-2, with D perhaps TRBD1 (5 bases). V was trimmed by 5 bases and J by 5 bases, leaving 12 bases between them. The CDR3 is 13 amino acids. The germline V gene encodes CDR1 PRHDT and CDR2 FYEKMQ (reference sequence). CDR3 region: CASSPGGAYGYTF. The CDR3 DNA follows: TGTGCCAGCAGCCCCGGCGGGGCGTATGGCTACACCTTC.

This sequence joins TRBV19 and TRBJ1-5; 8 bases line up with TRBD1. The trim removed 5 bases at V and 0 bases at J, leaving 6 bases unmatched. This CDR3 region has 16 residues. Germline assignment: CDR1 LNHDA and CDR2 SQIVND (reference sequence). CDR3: CASSPWTGFSNQPQHF. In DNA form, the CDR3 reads TGTGCCAGTAGTCCCTGGACAGGGTTTAGCAATCAGCCCCAGCATTTT.

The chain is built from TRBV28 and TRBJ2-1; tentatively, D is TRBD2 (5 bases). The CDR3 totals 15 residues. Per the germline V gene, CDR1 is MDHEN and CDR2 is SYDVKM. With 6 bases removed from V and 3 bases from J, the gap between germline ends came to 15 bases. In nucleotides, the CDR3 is TGTGCCAGCAGCAAGGACTTCTCCTTCTACAATGAGCAGTTCTTC. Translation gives CASSKDFSFYNEQFF. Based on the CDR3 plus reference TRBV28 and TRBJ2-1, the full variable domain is DVKVTQSSRYLVKRTGEKVFLECVQDMDHENMFWYRQDPGLGLRLIYFSYDVKMKEKGDIPEGYSVSREKKERFSLILESASTNQTSMYLCASSKDFSFYNEQFFGPGTRLTVL.

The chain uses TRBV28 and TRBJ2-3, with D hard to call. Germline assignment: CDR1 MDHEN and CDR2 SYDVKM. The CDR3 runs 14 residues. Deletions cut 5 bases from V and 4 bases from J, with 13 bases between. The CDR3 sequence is CASSIYVDPDTQYF. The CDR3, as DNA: TGTGCCAGCAGTATCTACGTAGATCCAGATACGCAGTATTTT.

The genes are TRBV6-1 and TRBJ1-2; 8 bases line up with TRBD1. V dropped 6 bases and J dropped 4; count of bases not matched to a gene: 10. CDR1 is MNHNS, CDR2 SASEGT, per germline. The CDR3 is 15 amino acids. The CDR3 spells CASREGQGAVYGYTF. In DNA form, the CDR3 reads TGTGCCAGCAGGGAGGGGCAGGGGGCCGTCTATGGCTACACCTTC.

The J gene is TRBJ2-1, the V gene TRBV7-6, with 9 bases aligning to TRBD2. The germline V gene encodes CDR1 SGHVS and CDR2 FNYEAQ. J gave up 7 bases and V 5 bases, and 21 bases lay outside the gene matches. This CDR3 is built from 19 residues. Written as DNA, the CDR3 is TGTGCCAGCAGCCCTAATTATAGCGGGAGCAAGGGAAAAAGGAATGAGCAGTTCTTC. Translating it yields CASSPNYSGSKGKRNEQFF. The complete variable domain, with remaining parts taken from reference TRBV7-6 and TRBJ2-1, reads GAGVSQSPRYKVTKRGQDVALRCDPISGHVSLYWYRQALGQGPEFLTYFNYEAQQDKSGLPNDRFSAERPEGSISTLTIQRTEQRDSAMYRCASSPNYSGSKGKRNEQFFGPGTRLTVL.

The CDR3 nucleotides are TGTGCCAGCAGCCAAGAGGGTCAACTACTGGACGAGCAGTACTTC. Translation: CASSQEGQLLDEQYF. The genes are TRBV4-2 and TRBJ2-7, with D uncertain. This CDR3 spans 15 amino acids. V lost 0 bases to trimming and J lost 5 bases, with 14 bases between them. The germline V gene encodes CDR1 LGHNA and CDR2 YNFKEQ.

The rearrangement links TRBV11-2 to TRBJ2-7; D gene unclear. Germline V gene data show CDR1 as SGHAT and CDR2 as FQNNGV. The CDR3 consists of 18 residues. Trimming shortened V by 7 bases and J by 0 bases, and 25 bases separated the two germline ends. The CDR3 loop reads CASIPQEFKIPSSYEQYF. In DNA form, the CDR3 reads TGTGCCAGCATCCCGCAGGAATTCAAGATACCGAGCTCCTACGAGCAGTACTTC.

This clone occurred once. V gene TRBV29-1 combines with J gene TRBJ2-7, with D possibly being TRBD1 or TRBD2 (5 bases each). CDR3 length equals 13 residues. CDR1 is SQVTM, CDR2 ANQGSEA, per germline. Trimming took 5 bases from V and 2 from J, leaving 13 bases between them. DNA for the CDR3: TGCAGCGTTAGGGACGGAATCACCTACGAGCAGTACTTC. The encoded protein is CSVRDGITYEQYF.

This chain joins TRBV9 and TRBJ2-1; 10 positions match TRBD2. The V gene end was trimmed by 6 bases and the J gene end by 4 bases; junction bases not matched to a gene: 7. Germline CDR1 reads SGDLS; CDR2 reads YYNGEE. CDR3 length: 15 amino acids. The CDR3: CASTPRTSGYNEQFF. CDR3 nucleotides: TGTGCCAGCACGCCGAGGACTAGCGGATACAATGAGCAGTTCTTC.

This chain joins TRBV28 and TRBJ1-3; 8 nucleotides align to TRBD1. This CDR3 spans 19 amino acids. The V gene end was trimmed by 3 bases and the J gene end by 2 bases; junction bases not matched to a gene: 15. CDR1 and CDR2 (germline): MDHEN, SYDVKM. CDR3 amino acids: CASSLDGQGAYVAGNTIYF. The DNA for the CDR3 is TGTGCCAGCAGTTTGGATGGACAGGGAGCTTATGTCGCTGGAAACACCATATATTTT.

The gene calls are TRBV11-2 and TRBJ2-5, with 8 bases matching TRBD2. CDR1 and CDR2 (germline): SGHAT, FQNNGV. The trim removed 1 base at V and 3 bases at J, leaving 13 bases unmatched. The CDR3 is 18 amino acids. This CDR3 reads CASSLAPRGGLAEETQYF. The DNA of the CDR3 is TGTGCCAGCAGCTTAGCCCCCCGCGGTGGACTAGCCGAAGAGACCCAGTACTTC. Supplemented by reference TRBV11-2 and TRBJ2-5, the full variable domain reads EAGVAQSPRYKIIEKRQSVAFWCNPISGHATLYWYQQILGQGPKLLIQFQNNGVVDDSQLPKDRFSAERLKGVDSTLKIQPAKLEDSAVYLCASSLAPRGGLAEETQYFGPGTRLLVL.

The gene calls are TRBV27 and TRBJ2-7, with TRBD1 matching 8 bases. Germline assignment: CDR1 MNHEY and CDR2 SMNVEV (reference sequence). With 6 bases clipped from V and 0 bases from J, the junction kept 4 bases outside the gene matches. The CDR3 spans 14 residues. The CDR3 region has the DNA TGTGCCAGCAGGACCGGGACAGGCTCCTACGAGCAGTACTTC. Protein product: CASRTGTGSYEQYF.

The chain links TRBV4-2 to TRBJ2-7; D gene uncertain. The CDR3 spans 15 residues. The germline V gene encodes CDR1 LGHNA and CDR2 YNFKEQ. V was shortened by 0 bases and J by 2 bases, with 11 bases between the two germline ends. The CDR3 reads CASSQEVLPTYEQYF. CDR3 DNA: TGTGCCAGCAGCCAAGAGGTCCTACCTACCTACGAGCAGTACTTC.

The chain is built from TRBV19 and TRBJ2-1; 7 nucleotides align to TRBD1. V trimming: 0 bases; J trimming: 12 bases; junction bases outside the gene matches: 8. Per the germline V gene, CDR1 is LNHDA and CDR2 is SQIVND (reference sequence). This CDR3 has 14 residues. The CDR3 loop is CASSIDRQGVGQFF. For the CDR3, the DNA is TGTGCCAGTAGTATAGATCGACAGGGTGTCGGGCAGTTCTTC.

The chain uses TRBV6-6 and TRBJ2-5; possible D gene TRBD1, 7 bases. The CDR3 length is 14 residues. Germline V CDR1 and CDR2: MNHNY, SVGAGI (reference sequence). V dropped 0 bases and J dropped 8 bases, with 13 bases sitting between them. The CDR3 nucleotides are TGTGCCAGCAGTTACTCGACCAGGGGGGAAACCCAGTACTTC. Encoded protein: CASSYSTRGETQYF.

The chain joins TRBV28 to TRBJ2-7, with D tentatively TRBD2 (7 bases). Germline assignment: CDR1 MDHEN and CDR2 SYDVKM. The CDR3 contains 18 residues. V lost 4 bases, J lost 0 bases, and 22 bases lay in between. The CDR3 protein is CASSSQWSGGVFSYEQYF. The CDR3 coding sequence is TGTGCCAGCAGTTCTCAATGGTCGGGGGGCGTTTTCTCCTACGAGCAGTACTTC.

Here the CDR3 DNA reads TGTGCCAGTAGCCTAGGGGACAGAAGAGAGACCCAGTACTTC. It translates to CASSLGDRRETQYF. The V and J genes are TRBV19 and TRBJ2-5, with 7 bases matching TRBD1. The junction had 8 bases not matched to a gene; V was cut back by 6 bases and J by 4 bases. This CDR3 spans 14 amino acids. Germline CDR1 LNHDA, CDR2 SQIVND (reference sequence).

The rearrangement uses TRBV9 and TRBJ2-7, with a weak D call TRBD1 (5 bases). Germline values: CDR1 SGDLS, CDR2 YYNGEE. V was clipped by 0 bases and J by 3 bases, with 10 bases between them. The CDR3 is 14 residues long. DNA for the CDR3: TGTGCCAGCAGCGTAGATATAGGGGACTACGAGCAGTACTTC. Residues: CASSVDIGDYEQYF.

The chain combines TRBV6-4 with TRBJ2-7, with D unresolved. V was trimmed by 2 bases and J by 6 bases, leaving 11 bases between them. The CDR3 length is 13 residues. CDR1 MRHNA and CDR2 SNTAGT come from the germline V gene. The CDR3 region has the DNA TGTGCCAGCAGTGACCTCAAAGGCGGCGAGCAGTACTTC. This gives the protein CASSDLKGGEQYF.

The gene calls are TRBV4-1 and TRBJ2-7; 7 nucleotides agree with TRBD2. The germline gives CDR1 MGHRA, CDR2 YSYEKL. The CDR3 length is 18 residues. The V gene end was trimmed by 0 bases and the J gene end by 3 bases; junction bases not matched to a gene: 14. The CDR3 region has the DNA TGCGCCAGCAGCCAAGATCCCTTGGGCGGGAGTGGAAGCTACGAGCAGTACTTC. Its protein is CASSQDPLGGSGSYEQYF.

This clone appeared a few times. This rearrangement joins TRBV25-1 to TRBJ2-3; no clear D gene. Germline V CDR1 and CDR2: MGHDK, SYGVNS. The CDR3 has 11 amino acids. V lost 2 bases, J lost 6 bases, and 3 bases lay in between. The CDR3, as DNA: TGTGCCAGCAGTGAAGGTGATACGCAGTATTTT. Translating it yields CASSEGDTQYF.

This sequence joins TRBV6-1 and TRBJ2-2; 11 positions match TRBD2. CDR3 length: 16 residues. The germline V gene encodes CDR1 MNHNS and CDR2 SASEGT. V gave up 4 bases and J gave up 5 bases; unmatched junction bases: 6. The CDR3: CASSVRLAGLTGELFF. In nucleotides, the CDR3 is TGTGCCAGCAGTGTTAGACTAGCGGGGTTGACCGGGGAGCTGTTTTTT.

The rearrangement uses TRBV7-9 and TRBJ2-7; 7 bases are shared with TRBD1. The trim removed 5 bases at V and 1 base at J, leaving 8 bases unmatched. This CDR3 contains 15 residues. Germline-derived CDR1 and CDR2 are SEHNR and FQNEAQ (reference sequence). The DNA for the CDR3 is TGTGCCAGCAGCCCTTTCTCGACAGGGTCCTACGAGCAGTACTTC. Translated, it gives CASSPFSTGSYEQYF. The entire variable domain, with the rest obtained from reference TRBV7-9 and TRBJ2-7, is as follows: DTGVSQNPRHKITKRGQNVTFRCDPISEHNRLYWYRQTLGQGPEFLTYFQNEAQLEKSRLLSDRFSAERPKGSFSTLEIQRTEQGDSAMYLCASSPFSTGSYEQYFGPGTRLTVT.